This T cell receptor beta chain was observed in a study of T cells in localized non-small cell lung cancer. Study-level results: Among the tissues sampled, uninvolved adjacent lung had the highest T cell clonality, above tumor. Investigators sequenced only a single tumor region, leaving heterogeneity possible. Higher blood T cell density tracked longer overall survival.

The V gene's germline CDR1 is SEHNR and CDR2 FQNEAQ (reference sequence). V gave up 5 bases and J gave up 0 bases, with 8 bases separating them. The CDR3 runs to 14 residues. Data came from immunoSEQ multiplex PCR; TCRdb stores just in-frame clones and leaves some out. The sample includes tens of thousands of clones, roughly 88% seen only once; the top ten take 17%. On this clone itself: Its target is not known.

The rearrangement links TRBV7-9 to TRBJ1-3; the D is unclear. The TCR comes from a man between 40 and 69 years old with stage III lung adenocarcinoma. The sample consisted of peripheral blood mononuclear cells, taken before any cancer treatment. CDR3 nucleotides: TGTGCCAGCAGCGGTACTTCCTCTGGAAACACCATATATTTT. Translated, it gives CASSGTSSGNTIYF.